This T cell receptor beta chain was sequenced in a study of OX40 agonist ivuxolimab in advanced cancers. The overall study: Patients were dosed with the agonistic anti-OX40 (CD134) antibody ivuxolimab. Every 2 weeks, patients received ivuxolimab intravenously, dosed at 0.01 to 10 mg/kg. With a range of roughly 20 to 80, age averaged about 58 years, and 70% to 85% were male. The study, taken as a whole, reports: CD4+ T cells averaged fewer expanded clones than CD8+ T cells.

This table comes from immunoSEQ multiplex PCR, and its TCRdb copy is limited to in-frame clones, with some not included. This sample has fewer than 20,000 clones, with around 81% found just once. With respect to this clone: Its antigen remains unknown.

This TCR was recovered from an adult with an advanced solid tumor such as melanoma, head and neck, liver or kidney cancer. The starting material was CD4+ or CD8+ T cells sorted from blood, obtained in a trial of the OX40 agonist ivuxolimab.

CDR3: CASRLSDRLGREKLFF. CDR3 coding DNA: TGTGCCAGCAGACTCTCAGACCGATTGGGGCGGGAAAAACTGTTTTTT. V gene TRBV7-8 combines with J gene TRBJ1-4, with a possible D match to TRBD1 (5 bases). The length of the CDR3 is 16 residues. Trimming shortened V by 6 bases and J by 8 bases, and 22 bases separated the two germline ends. The germline V gene encodes CDR1 SGHVS and CDR2 FQNEAQ.